These T cell receptor beta chains were read from a single sample in a study of PD-1 blockade in classical Hodgkin lymphoma. TCRdb's table, derived via immunoSEQ multiplex PCR, lists solely in-frame clones and lacks some. The table lists 46,000 or so clones, less than 85% of them singletons. This material consisted of peripheral blood mononuclear cells (PBMCs), taken before the second cycle of nivolumab. The receptor set was obtained from a human donor with classical Hodgkin lymphoma. Each CDR3 is given with its conserved first and last residue. Each record gives: D gene, J gene, V gene, clone size, CDR3 DNA, CDR3 protein. A D gene is named only where the DNA matches it firmly. Size values are once, few and many counts, or a class for expanded clones, and some rows have none.

>TRBD1|TRBJ2-7|TRBV30|-
TGTGCCTGGAAGGGACAGGGGGCCTCCTACGAGCAGTACTTC
CAWKGQGASYEQYF
>-|TRBJ1-4|TRBV5-4|once
TGTGCCAGCAGCTTGCCAGGAAAAAAACTGTTTTTT
CASSLPGKKLFF
>-|TRBJ1-1|TRBV7-6|-
TGTGCCAGCAGCTTAGCGAACCGCATGAACACTGAAGCTTTCTTT
CASSLANRMNTEAFF
>TRBD2|TRBJ2-3|TRBV7-3|few
TGTGCCAGCAGCTTAGGCCTAGCGGGAGGGGGATTAATCACAGATACGCAGTATTTT
CASSLGLAGGGLITDTQYF
>TRBD2|TRBJ2-7|TRBV11-3|-
TGTGCCAGCAGCTTAGTCCTAGCGGGGACCAGCTCCTACGAGCAGTACTTC
CASSLVLAGTSSYEQYF
>TRBD2|TRBJ2-3|TRBV5-1|-
TGCGCCAGCAGATTCGGGGGGGTTGGAGATACGCAGTATTTT
CASRFGGVGDTQYF
>TRBD2|TRBJ2-1|TRBV5-4|-
TGTGCCAGCAGTGAACAACTAGCGGGCAATGAGCAGTTCTTC
CASSEQLAGNEQFF
>-|TRBJ1-4|TRBV7-9|few
TGTGCCAGCAGCGAGAGTCGGGGCAGCCTTTTTAATGAAAAACTGTTTTTT
CASSESRGSLFNEKLFF
>-|TRBJ1-1|TRBV10-3|-
TGTGCCACCGAGACAGTCATGAACACTGAAGCTTTCTTT
CATETVMNTEAFF
>-|TRBJ2-3|TRBV6-4|-
TGTGCCAGCAGTGACTGGTCTGGGACCATCACAGATACGCAGTATTTT
CASSDWSGTITDTQYF
>TRBD2|TRBJ2-1|TRBV9|few
TGTGCCAGCAGCGCGGGACTAGAAGACAATGAGCAGTTCTTC
CASSAGLEDNEQFF
>-|TRBJ2-1|TRBV5-1|-
TGCGCCAGCAGCTTGATCTGGGACAGGGGTAACGTAAGCGGGAGGTACTCCTACAATGAGCAGTTCTTC
CASSLIWDRGNVSGRYSYNEQFF
>-|TRBJ2-7|TRBV19|-
TGTGCCAGTAGTGCCCACGAGTACCCCTACGAGCAGTACTTC
CASSAHEYPYEQYF
>-|TRBJ1-4|TRBV29-1|-
TGTAGCGTTGTACTCGCAACTAATGAAAAACTGTTTTTT
CSVVLATNEKLFF
>TRBD1|TRBJ2-2|TRBV27|-
TGTGCCAGCAGTGGGACAGGAGATATCACCGGGGAGCTGTTTTTT
CASSGTGDITGELFF
>-|TRBJ1-3|TRBV5-4|-
TGTGCCAGCAGCTTGGCAGGGGGAAACACCATATATTTT
CASSLAGGNTIYF